Each of the 4 T cell receptor beta chains below was sequenced from the same sample in a study of T cell responses to AZD1222 COVID-19 vaccine. Assay used: immunoSEQ multiplex PCR; TCRdb lists only in-frame clones, some missing. In the table there are approximately 180,000 clones, about 86% of which are singletons. Sequencing used peripheral blood, obtained on day 0 of AZD1222 vaccination. These receptor sequences come from an adult in good health.

The chain combines TRBV28 with TRBJ2-7; D might be TRBD1 (6 bases). This CDR3 region has 13 residues. Trimming cost V 5 bases and J 9 bases, with 17 bases left between them. Germline lookup yields CDR1 MDHEN and CDR2 SYDVKM. CDR3 region: CASSDRFLVGQYF. DNA for the CDR3: TGTGCCAGCAGTGACAGGTTTCTCGTGGGGCAGTACTTC.

The chain links TRBV4-1 to TRBJ1-5; D ambiguous. Germline V gene sequence: CDR1 MGHRA, CDR2 YSYEKL. The CDR3 contains 13 residues. Trimming removed 3 bases from V and 9 bases from J, with 12 bases in between. This chain's CDR3 is CASSHPSGAPQHF. Written as DNA, the CDR3 is TGCGCCAGCAGCCACCCCTCGGGAGCGCCCCAGCATTTT.

The genes are TRBV19 and TRBJ1-5; unclear D gene. Germline loops: CDR1 LNHDA, CDR2 SQIVND (reference sequence). The V and J ends lost 5 bases and 0 bases respectively, with 5 bases between them. This CDR3 is 13 amino acids long. In DNA form, the CDR3 reads TGTGCCAGTAGTCCCTTTAGCAATCAGCCCCAGCATTTT. Translation: CASSPFSNQPQHF.

The rearrangement joins TRBV19 to TRBJ1-1; D is unclear. Per germline, CDR1 LNHDA and CDR2 SQIVND (reference sequence). The CDR3 has 15 residues. Trimming pared 1 base from V and 0 bases from J, leaving 9 bases between. The CDR3 loop is CASSIGGQVNTEAFF. Written as DNA, the CDR3 is TGTGCCAGTAGTATAGGTGGCCAGGTGAACACTGAAGCTTTCTTT.